This is a list of T cell receptor beta chains from one sample in a study of CD8 T cells in Susac syndrome. Each CDR3 protein is one row after TCRdb ran MiXCR on the immunoSEQ multiplex PCR reads. The table lists about 300,000 distinct CDR3 sequences, around 85% of them singletons, with 0.21% in the top ten. The sequenced sample was CD8+ T cells from PBMCs. The receptors stem from a human donor with multiple sclerosis. CDR3s include the opening cysteine and the closing phenylalanine or tryptophan. D genes are given only for firm matches. Where a row states a size, it is once, few, many or the class of an expanded clone; other rows omit it.

d_call: TRBD1
v_call: TRBV29-1
clone_size: -
j_call: TRBJ1-2
cdr3_aa: CSVEDGVDRGYAGYTF
cdr3_nt: TGCAGCGTTGAAGATGGGGTGGACAGGGGCTATGCGGGCTACACCTTC

d_call: -
v_call: TRBV7-3
clone_size: -
j_call: TRBJ2-1
cdr3_aa: CASSNGIPNEQFF
cdr3_nt: TGTGCCAGCAGCAACGGGATCCCTAATGAGCAGTTCTTC

d_call: -
v_call: TRBV4-3
clone_size: once
j_call: TRBJ1-3
cdr3_aa: CASSQETASGNTIYF
cdr3_nt: TGCGCCAGCAGCCAAGAGACGGCCTCTGGAAACACCATATATTTT

d_call: TRBD1
v_call: TRBV11-2
clone_size: -
j_call: TRBJ1-2
cdr3_aa: CASSLGWSGGTNGYTF
cdr3_nt: TGTGCCAGCAGCTTAGGGTGGTCAGGGGGAACGAATGGCTACACCTTC

d_call: TRBD1
v_call: TRBV7-9
clone_size: -
j_call: TRBJ2-7
cdr3_aa: CASSLPGQESYEQYF
cdr3_nt: TGTGCCAGCAGCTTGCCGGGACAGGAATCCTACGAGCAGTACTTC

d_call: TRBD1
v_call: TRBV7-9
clone_size: few
j_call: TRBJ2-7
cdr3_aa: CASSFRQGYEQYF
cdr3_nt: TGTGCCAGCAGTTTTCGACAGGGCTACGAGCAGTACTTC

d_call: TRBD1
v_call: TRBV5-4
clone_size: -
j_call: TRBJ1-1
cdr3_aa: CASSFLSEQGIEAFF
cdr3_nt: TGTGCCAGCAGCTTCCTTTCGGAACAGGGGATTGAAGCTTTCTTT

d_call: -
v_call: TRBV5-1
clone_size: -
j_call: TRBJ1-2
cdr3_aa: CASSLGSEGWPYGYTF
cdr3_nt: TGCGCCAGCAGCTTAGGCAGTGAGGGGTGGCCCTATGGCTACACCTTC

d_call: TRBD2
v_call: TRBV28
clone_size: -
j_call: TRBJ2-1
cdr3_aa: CASSLSLAGSSYNEQFF
cdr3_nt: TGTGCCAGCAGTTTATCGCTAGCGGGGTCCTCCTACAATGAGCAGTTCTTC

d_call: -
v_call: TRBV27
clone_size: -
j_call: TRBJ1-2
cdr3_aa: CASSPPNYGYTF
cdr3_nt: TGTGCCAGCAGTCCCCCTAACTATGGCTACACCTTC

d_call: -
v_call: TRBV6-2/TRBV6-3
clone_size: -
j_call: TRBJ2-7
cdr3_aa: CASSYSVSGLSYEQYF
cdr3_nt: TGTGCCAGCAGTTACTCCGTGTCAGGGTTGTCCTACGAGCAGTACTTC